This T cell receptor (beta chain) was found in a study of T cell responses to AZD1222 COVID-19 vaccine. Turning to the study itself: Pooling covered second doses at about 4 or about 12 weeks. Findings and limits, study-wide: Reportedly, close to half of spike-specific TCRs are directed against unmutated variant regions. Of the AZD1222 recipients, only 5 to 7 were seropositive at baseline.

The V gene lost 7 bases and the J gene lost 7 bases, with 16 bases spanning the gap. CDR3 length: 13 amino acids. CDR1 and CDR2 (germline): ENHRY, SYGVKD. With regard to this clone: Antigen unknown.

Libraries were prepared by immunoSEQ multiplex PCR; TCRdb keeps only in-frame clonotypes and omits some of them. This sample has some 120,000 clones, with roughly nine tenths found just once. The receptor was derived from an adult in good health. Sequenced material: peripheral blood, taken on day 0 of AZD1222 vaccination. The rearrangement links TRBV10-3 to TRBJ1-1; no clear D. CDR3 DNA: TGTGCCATCAAGAATGAGGTAGGTGGTGAAGCTTTCTTT. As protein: CAIKNEVGGEAFF.